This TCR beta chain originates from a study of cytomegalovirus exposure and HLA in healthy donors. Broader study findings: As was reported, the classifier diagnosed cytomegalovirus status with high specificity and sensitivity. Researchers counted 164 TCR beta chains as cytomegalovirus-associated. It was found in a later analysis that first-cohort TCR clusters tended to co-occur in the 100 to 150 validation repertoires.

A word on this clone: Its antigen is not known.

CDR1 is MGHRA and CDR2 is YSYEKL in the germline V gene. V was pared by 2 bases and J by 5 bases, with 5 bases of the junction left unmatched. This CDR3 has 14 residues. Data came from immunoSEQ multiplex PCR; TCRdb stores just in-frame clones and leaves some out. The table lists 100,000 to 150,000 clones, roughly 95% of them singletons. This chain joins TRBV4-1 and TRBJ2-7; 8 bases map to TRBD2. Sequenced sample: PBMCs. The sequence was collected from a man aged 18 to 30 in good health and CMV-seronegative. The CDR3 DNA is TGCGCCAGCAGCCAATTAGCGGGAAGGGACGAGCAGTACTTC. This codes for CASSQLAGRDEQYF.